Reported below is one TCR beta chain. Its antigen is unidentified. This sample stems from a study of monozygotic twins with inflammatory bowel disease. Study-level points and caveats: Inverse Simpson values showed less TCRbeta diversity in IBD patients than in their healthy co-twins. A distinction between different T cell subtypes was not possible.

Sampling involved one blood draw (less than 2.8 ml) for every donor. Eight cDNA synthesis reactions were run for every sample. TCRdb re-analyzed the 5' RACE reads; it lists each CDR3 protein once, without DNA. This sample's table has approximately 330,000 distinct CDR3 sequences. Germline lookup yields CDR1 SEHNR and CDR2 FQNEAQ (reference sequence). The CDR3 is 14 amino acids. This clonotype originated in a human donor with ulcerative colitis or Crohn's disease, or a healthy co-twin of an affected twin (not recorded which). Material for sequencing was blood. The V call is TRBV7-9, the J call TRBJ2-2. CDR3 sequence reads: CASSLGAGNGELFF.